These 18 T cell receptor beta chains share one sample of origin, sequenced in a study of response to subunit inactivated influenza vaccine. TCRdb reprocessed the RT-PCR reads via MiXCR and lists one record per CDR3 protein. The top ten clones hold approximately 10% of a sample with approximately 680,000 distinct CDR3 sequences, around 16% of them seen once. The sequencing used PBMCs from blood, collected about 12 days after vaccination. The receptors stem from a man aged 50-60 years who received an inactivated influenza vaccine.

The CDR3, as DNA: TGTGCCAGCAGCCCAGTGGGGGGCTACGAGCAGTACTTC. Protein: CASSPVGGYEQYF. V and J are TRBV7-9 and TRBJ2-7; perhaps TRBD2 as D (6 bases). The CDR3 is 13 residues long. Germline V gene sequence: CDR1 SEHNR, CDR2 FQNEAQ (reference sequence). Between the trimmed V and J ends, which lost 5 bases and 3 bases, there was a span of 11 bases.

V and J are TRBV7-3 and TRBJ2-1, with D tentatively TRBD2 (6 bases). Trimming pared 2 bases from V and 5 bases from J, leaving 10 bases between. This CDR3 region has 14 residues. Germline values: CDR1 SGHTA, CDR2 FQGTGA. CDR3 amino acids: CASSLVGLNNEQFF. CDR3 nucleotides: TGTGCCAGCAGCTTAGTGGGACTGAACAATGAGCAGTTCTTC.

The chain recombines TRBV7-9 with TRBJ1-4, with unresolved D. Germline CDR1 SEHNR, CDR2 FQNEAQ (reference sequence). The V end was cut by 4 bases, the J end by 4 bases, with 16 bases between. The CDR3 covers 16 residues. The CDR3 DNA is TGTGCCAGCAGCTACGGGATGACGGACCGTAATGAAAAACTGTTTTTT. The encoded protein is CASSYGMTDRNEKLFF.

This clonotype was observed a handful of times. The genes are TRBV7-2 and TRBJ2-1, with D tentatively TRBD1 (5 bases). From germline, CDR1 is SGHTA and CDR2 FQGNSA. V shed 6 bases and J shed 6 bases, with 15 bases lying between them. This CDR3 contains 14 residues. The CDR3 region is CASSRWAGFNEQFF. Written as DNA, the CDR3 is TGTGCCAGCAGTCGTTGGGCAGGGTTCAATGAGCAGTTCTTC. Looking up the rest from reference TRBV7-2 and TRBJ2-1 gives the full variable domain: GAGVSQSPSNKVTEKGKDVELRCDPISGHTALYWYRQSLGQGLEFLIYFQGNSAPDKSGLPSDRFSAERTGGSVSTLTIQRTQQEDSAVYLCASSRWAGFNEQFFGPGTRLTVL.

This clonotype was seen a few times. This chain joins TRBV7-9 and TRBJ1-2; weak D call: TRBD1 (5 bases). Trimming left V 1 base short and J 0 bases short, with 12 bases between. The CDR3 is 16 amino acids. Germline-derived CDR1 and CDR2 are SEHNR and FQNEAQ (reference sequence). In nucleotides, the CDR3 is TGTGCCAGCAGCTTAGTTCGGGACTTCTCTAACTATGGCTACACCTTC. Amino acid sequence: CASSLVRDFSNYGYTF.

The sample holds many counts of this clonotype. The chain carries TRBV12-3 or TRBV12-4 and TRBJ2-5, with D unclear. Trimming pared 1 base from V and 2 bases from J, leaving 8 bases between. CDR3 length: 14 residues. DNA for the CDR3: TGTGCCAGCAGTTTAGTTGTAGGACAAGAGACCCAGTACTTC. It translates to CASSLVVGQETQYF.

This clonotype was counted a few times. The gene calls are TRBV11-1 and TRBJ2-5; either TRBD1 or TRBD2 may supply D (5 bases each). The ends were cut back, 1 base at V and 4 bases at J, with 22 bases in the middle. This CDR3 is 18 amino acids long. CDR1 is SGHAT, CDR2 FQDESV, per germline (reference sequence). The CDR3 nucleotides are TGTGCCAGCAGCTTAGGCCATTCCGGGACGCCGGAGCGAGAGACCCAGTACTTC. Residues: CASSLGHSGTPERETQYF.

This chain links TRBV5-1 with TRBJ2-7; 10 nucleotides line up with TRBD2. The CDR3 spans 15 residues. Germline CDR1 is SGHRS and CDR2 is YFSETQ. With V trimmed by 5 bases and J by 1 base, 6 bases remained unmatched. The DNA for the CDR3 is TGCGCCAGCAGTTACTGGACTAGCGGATCCTACGAGCAGTACTTC. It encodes CASSYWTSGSYEQYF.

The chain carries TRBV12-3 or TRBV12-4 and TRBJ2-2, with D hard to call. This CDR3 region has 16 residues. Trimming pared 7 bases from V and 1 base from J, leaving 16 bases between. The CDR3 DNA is TGTGCCAGCACCCCTACCGGGCCTCAGAACACCGGGGAGCTGTTTTTT. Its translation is CASTPTGPQNTGELFF.

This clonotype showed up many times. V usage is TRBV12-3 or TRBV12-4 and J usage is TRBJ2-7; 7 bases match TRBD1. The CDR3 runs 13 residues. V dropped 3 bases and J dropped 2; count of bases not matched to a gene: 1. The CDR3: CASSLDRTYEQYF. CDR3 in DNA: TGTGCCAGCAGTTTGGACAGGACCTACGAGCAGTACTTC.

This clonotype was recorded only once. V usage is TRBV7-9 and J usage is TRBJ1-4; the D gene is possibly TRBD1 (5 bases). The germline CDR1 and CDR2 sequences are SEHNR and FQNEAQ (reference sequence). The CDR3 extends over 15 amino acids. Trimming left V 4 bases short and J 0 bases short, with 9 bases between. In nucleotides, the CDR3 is TGTGCCAGCAGCTCCCTCAGGGCAACTAATGAAAAACTGTTTTTT. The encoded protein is CASSSLRATNEKLFF. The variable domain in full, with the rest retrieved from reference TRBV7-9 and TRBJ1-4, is DTGVSQNPRHKITKRGQNVTFRCDPISEHNRLYWYRQTLGQGPEFLTYFQNEAQLEKSRLLSDRFSAERPKGSFSTLEIQRTEQGDSAMYLCASSSLRATNEKLFFGSGTQLSVL.

This CDR3 reads CASSQDYNLGSEAFF. DNA for the CDR3: TGCGCCAGCAGCCAAGATTATAATCTGGGGAGTGAAGCTTTCTTT. This sequence joins TRBV4-1 and TRBJ1-1; no firm D call. The ends were cut back, 0 bases at V and 7 bases at J, with 15 bases in the middle. The CDR3 sequence is 15 residues long. Germline V gene data show CDR1 as MGHRA and CDR2 as YSYEKL.

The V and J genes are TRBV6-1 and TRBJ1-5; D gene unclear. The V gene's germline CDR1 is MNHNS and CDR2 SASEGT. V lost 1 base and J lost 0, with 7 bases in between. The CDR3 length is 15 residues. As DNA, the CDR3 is TGTGCCAGCAGTGAAGACGGACGTAGCAATCAGCCCCAGCATTTT. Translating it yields CASSEDGRSNQPQHF.

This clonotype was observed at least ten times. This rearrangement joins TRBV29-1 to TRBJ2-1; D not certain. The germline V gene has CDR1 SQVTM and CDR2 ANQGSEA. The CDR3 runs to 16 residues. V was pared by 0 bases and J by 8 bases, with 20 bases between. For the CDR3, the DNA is TGCAGCGTTGAAGATCTTGAAGGGTGGGCTACCCATGAGCAGTTCTTC. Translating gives CSVEDLEGWATHEQFF.

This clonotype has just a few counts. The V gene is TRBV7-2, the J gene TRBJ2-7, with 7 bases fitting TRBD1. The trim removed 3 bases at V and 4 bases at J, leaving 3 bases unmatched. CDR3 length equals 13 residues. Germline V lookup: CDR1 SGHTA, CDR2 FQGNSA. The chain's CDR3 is CASSFRGIYEQYF. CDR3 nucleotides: TGTGCCAGCAGCTTCAGGGGGATTTACGAGCAGTACTTC.

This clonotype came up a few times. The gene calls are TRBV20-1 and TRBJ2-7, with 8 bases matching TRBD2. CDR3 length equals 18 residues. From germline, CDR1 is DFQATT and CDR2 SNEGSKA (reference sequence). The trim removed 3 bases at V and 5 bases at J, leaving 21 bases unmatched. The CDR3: CSARAQRETLWNVDEQYF. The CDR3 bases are TGCAGTGCTAGGGCGCAGCGGGAGACCCTCTGGAATGTCGACGAGCAGTACTTC.

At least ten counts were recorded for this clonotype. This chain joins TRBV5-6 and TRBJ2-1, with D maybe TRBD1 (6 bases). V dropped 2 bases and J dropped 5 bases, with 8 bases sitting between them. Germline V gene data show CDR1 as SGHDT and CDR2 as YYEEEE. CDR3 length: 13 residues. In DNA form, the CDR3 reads TGTGCCAGCAGCTTAGGGGGTGACAATGAGCAGTTCTTC. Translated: CASSLGGDNEQFF. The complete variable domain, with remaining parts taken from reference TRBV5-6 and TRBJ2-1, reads DAGVTQSPTHLIKTRGQQVTLRCSPKSGHDTVSWYQQALGQGPQFIFQYYEEEERQRGNFPDRFSGHQFPNYSSELNVNALLLGDSALYLCASSLGGDNEQFFGPGTRLTVL.

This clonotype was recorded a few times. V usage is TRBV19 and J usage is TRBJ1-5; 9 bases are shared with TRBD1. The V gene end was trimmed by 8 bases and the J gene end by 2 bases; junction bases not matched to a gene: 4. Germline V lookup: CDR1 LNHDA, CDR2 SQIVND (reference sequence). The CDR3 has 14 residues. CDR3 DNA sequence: TGTGCCAGTTGGGACAGGGCACGCAATCAGCCCCAGCATTTT. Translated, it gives CASWDRARNQPQHF.